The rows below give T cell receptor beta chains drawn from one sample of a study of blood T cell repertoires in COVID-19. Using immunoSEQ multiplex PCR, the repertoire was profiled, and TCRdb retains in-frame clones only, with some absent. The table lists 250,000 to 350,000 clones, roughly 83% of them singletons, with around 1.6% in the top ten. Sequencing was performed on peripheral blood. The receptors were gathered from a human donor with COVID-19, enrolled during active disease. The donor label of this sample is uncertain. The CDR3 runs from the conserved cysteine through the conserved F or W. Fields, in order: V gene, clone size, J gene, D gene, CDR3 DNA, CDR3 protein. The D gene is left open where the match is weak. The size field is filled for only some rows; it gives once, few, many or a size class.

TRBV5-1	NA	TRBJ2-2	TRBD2	TGCGCCAGCGGTGAGCGGGAGGACGGAACCGGGGAGCTGTTTTTT	CASGEREDGTGELFF
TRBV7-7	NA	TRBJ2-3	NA	TGTGCTAGCAGCTTGGGGTTTCAGGGAAGCACAGATACGCAGTATTTT	CASSLGFQGSTDTQYF
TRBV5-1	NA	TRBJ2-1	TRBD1	TGCGCCAGCAGGTCGGGGCAGGGACAGCGGATCTACAATGAGCAGTTCTTC	CASRSGQGQRIYNEQFF
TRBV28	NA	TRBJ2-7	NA	TGTGCCAGCAGTTTACAGGGCCTAGGTGTCTACGAGCAGTACTTC	CASSLQGLGVYEQYF
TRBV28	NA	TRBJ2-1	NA	TGTGCCAGCAGTTTAATCGGGGAGACCTACAATGAGCAGTTCTTC	CASSLIGETYNEQFF
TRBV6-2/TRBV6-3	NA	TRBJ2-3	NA	TGTGCCAGCAGCCCTCGGCCGACTAGCACAGATACGCAGTATTTT	CASSPRPTSTDTQYF
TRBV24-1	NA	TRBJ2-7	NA	TGTGCCACCAGTGATGGCGGACAGCCCAAATACTCCTACGAGCAGTACTTC	CATSDGGQPKYSYEQYF
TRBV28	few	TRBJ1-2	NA	TGTGCCAGCAGTGGGGGGGCGAGAAGTAACTATGGCTACACCTTC	CASSGGARSNYGYTF
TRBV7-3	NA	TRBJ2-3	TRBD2	TGTGCCAGCAGCTCCGCTAGCGGGAGTGGGGCAGATACGCAGTATTTT	CASSSASGSGADTQYF
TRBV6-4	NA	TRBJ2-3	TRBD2	TGTGCCAGCAGTGACTCGGCTAGCGGGAGCACAGATACGCAGTATTTT	CASSDSASGSTDTQYF
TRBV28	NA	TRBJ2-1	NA	TGTGCCAGCAGTTTACCCGGGGAGACCGACAATGAGCAGTTCTTC	CASSLPGETDNEQFF
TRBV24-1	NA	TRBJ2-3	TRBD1	TGTGCCACCAGTGATCCAGGGGGAACAGATACGCAGTATTTT	CATSDPGGTDTQYF
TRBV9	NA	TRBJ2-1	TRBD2	TGTGCCAGCAGCGGGACTAGCGGATTAGACTCCTACAATGAGCAGTTCTTC	CASSGTSGLDSYNEQFF
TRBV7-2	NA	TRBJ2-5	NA	TGTGCCAGCAGCTTAGGGAGGGGAACAGGTTACCAAGAGACCCAGTACTTC	CASSLGRGTGYQETQYF
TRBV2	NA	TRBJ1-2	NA	TGTGCCAGCAGGGCGGACACGGAGTATGGCTACACCTTC	CASRADTEYGYTF
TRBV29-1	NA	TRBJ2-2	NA	TGCAGCGTTGAAGGACAGGCCACCGGGGAGCTGTTTTTT	CSVEGQATGELFF
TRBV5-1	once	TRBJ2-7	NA	TGCGCCAGCAGCTTGGAGGTCGCGGGTGCCTCCTACGAGCAGTACTTC	CASSLEVAGASYEQYF
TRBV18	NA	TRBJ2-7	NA	TGTGCCAGCTCACACCCTAGTTCCCCCTACGAGCAGTACTTC	CASSHPSSPYEQYF
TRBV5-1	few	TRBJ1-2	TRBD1	TGCGCCAGCAGCTTGGACAGGGGCAACTATGGCTACACCTTC	CASSLDRGNYGYTF
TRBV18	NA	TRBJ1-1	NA	TGTGCCAGCTCACCAGTCTCGGCTAGCTCGGCTTTCTTT	CASSPVSASSAFF
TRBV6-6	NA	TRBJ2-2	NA	TGTGCCAGCAACAGACTCGGGACAACTAACACCGGGGAGCTGTTTTTT	CASNRLGTTNTGELFF
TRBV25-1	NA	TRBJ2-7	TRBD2	TGTGCCAGCAGTGCCTCACTAGCGGCGTACGAGCAGTACTTC	CASSASLAAYEQYF
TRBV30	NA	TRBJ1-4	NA	TGTGCCTGGAACCGACGGACTAATGGTGAAAAACTGTTTTTT	CAWNRRTNGEKLFF
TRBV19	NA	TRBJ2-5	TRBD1	TGTGCCAGTAGAACCGGGACAGGGGGCCAAGAGACCCAGTACTTC	CASRTGTGGQETQYF
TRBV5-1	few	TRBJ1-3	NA	TGCGCCAGCAGCCTGGACAGTCGCTCTGGAAACACCATATATTTT	CASSLDSRSGNTIYF
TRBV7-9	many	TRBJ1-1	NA	TGTGCCAGCAGCTTAAGGACAGACACTGAAGCTTTCTTT	CASSLRTDTEAFF
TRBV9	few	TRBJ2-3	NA	TGTGCCAGCAGCTTTACAGTCACAGATACGCAGTATTTT	CASSFTVTDTQYF
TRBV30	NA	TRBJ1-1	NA	TGTGCCTGGAACGGTGAAGCGAACACTGAAGCTTTCTTT	CAWNGEANTEAFF
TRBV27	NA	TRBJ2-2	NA	TGTGCCAGCAGTTCGCGCGTATTATTTCCCGGGGAGCTGTTTTTT	CASSSRVLFPGELFF